The next 9 T cell receptor beta chains were all read from a single sample in a study of T cell responses to AZD1222 COVID-19 vaccine. The method was immunoSEQ multiplex PCR; TCRdb's version includes in-frame clones alone and lacks a portion of them. The table has 150,000 to 200,000 clones, less than 95% seen once. The sequenced sample was peripheral blood, obtained 28 days after the second AZD1222 dose. The receptors derive from an adult who received the AZD1222 COVID-19 vaccine.

The V call is TRBV7-2, the J call TRBJ1-4; D ambiguous. Trimming removed 5 bases from V and 4 bases from J, with 11 bases in between. The CDR3 is 14 amino acids. The V gene's germline CDR1 is SGHTA and CDR2 FQGNSA. CDR3 amino acids: CASSPGSNNEKLFF. The CDR3 nucleotides read TGTGCCAGCAGCCCGGGGTCGAATAATGAAAAACTGTTTTTT.

This clone was recorded a few times. The V call is TRBV30, the J call TRBJ1-4; D remains unclear. With 0 bases removed from V and 8 bases from J, the gap between germline ends came to 7 bases. The CDR3 has 12 residues. The germline V gene encodes CDR1 GTSNPN and CDR2 SVGIG (reference sequence). The CDR3 coding sequence is TGTGCCTGGAGTGTATTGAGGGAAAAACTGTTTTTT. It yields the protein CAWSVLREKLFF.

CDR3 in DNA: TGTGCCTGGAGTTTGGCAGGTTCCTACAATGAGCAGTTCTTC. Protein: CAWSLAGSYNEQFF. V usage is TRBV30 and J usage is TRBJ2-1, with D uncertain. The germline V and J ends were trimmed by 2 bases and 1 base, with 9 bases remaining between them. Germline CDR1 and CDR2: GTSNPN and SVGIG (reference sequence). There are 14 residues in the CDR3.

The chain couples TRBV18 to TRBJ2-3; 10 nucleotides agree with TRBD2. The CDR3 is made up of 18 amino acids. The V gene end was trimmed by 1 base and the J gene end by 3 bases; junction bases not matched to a gene: 10. Germline V CDR1 and CDR2: KGHSH, LQKENI. In DNA form, the CDR3 reads TGTGCCAGCTCACCACGTTTGGCTAGCGGGAGTTTGACAGATACGCAGTATTTT. Protein: CASSPRLASGSLTDTQYF.

CDR3 in DNA: TGTGCCAGCACCACCTCGGGGGTCGCAGATACGCAGTATTTT. It codes for CASTTSGVADTQYF. V gene TRBV27 combines with J gene TRBJ2-3, with D possibly being TRBD2 (6 bases). The CDR3 extends over 14 amino acids. In germline, CDR1 is MNHEY, CDR2 SMNVEV (reference sequence). V lost 7 bases, J lost 4 bases, and 15 bases lay in between.

The rearrangement links TRBV6-5 to TRBJ2-3; a weak D match, TRBD2 (6 bases). This CDR3 is built from 14 residues. The germline V and J ends were trimmed by 2 bases and 0 bases, with 6 bases remaining between them. Germline-derived CDR1 and CDR2 are MNHEY and SVGAGI. CDR3 bases: TGTGCCAGCAGTTACGGACTAAGCACAGATACGCAGTATTTT. This codes for CASSYGLSTDTQYF.

This rearrangement joins TRBV5-1 to TRBJ2-7, with 10 nucleotides matching TRBD2. J was trimmed by 9 bases and V by 0 bases; bases with no gene match: 6. Looked up from germline, CDR1 is SGHRS and CDR2 is YFSETQ. The CDR3 has 14 amino acids. The CDR3 here is CASSLVLAGGRQYF. CDR3 nucleotide sequence: TGCGCCAGCAGCTTGGTATTAGCGGGGGGAAGGCAGTACTTC.

V usage is TRBV4-1 and J usage is TRBJ1-4; possibly TRBD1 for D (5 bases). There are 14 residues in the CDR3. Germline loops: CDR1 MGHRA, CDR2 YSYEKL. Between the trimmed V and J ends, which lost 1 base and 6 bases, there was a span of 9 bases. The CDR3: CASSQGTWHEKLFF. CDR3 DNA sequence: TGCGCCAGCAGCCAAGGGACATGGCATGAAAAACTGTTTTTT.

The chain couples TRBV7-3 to TRBJ2-1; TRBD2 agrees at 14 bases. Germline CDR1 SGHTA, CDR2 FQGTGA. V was clipped by 3 bases and J by 8 bases; unmatched bases: 3. The CDR3 is 15 residues long. The CDR3 DNA reads as TGTGCCAGCAGCTTGGGACTAGCGGGAGTGGATGAGCAGTTCTTC. It specifies CASSLGLAGVDEQFF.